The 19 T cell receptor beta chains presented below share a single source sample, sequenced in a study of vaccination and CD4 T cells after COVID-19. Their recognized antigens are unknown. At the Johns Hopkins FTIC core, DNA taken from cultured CD4+ T cells was sequenced by way of the Oncomine TCR Beta short-read assay. TCRdb redid the calling of the PCR reads with MiXCR, one entry per CDR3 protein. The sample comprises some 2,500 distinct CDR3 sequences, roughly 25% of which are singletons, and under 30% rests with the top ten. The treatment is: roughly ten-day PBMC culture with coronavirus spike peptide pools or control peptides (ViraFEST assay). The sample was CD4+ T cells from blood, cultured in vitro. The receptors were gathered from a human donor who had recovered from COVID-19.

The chain carries TRBV5-4 and TRBJ2-1; TRBD2 is a possible D gene (6 bases). Germline CDR1 is SGHNT and CDR2 is YYREEE (reference sequence). The CDR3 extends over 13 amino acids. The V end lost 2 bases, the J end lost 7 bases, and 10 bases lay between the germline ends. The CDR3 DNA reads as TGTGCCAGCAGCTTTGCGGGGAGGAATGAGCAGTTCTTC. Protein sequence: CASSFAGRNEQFF.

V and J are TRBV20-1 and TRBJ2-7, with 8 positions matching TRBD2. Unmatched junction bases numbered 6, after V lost 7 bases and J lost 1 base. Per the germline V gene, CDR1 is DFQATT and CDR2 is SNEGSKA (reference sequence). The CDR3 has 13 residues. DNA of the CDR3: TGCAGTGGGGGTGTAGCGGGGTCCTACGAGCAGTACTTC. Amino acid sequence: CSGGVAGSYEQYF.

For the CDR3, the DNA is TGCGCCAGCAGCCAAATGAGACAGTCCTCCTATAATTCACCCCTCCACTTT. This translates into CASSQMRQSSYNSPLHF. This rearrangement joins TRBV4-3 to TRBJ1-6; D perhaps matches TRBD1 (5 bases). Germline CDR1 LGHNA, CDR2 YSLEER. The CDR3 loop spans 17 amino acids. V dropped 2 bases and J dropped 0 bases, with 11 bases sitting between them.

This rearrangement joins TRBV5-8 to TRBJ1-1, with unresolved D. Trimming removed 4 bases at V and 4 bases at J, with 14 bases between. Germline V gives CDR1 SGHTS, CDR2 YDEGEE. The CDR3 is made up of 14 amino acids. Written as DNA, the CDR3 is TGTGCCAGCAGCGACGAGAACGGATTCACTGAAGCTTTCTTT. As protein: CASSDENGFTEAFF.

This clonotype has a handful of counts. The rearrangement links TRBV30 to TRBJ2-1; the match to TRBD1 covers 9 bases. Germline V gene data show CDR1 as GTSNPN and CDR2 as SVGIG (reference sequence). V shed 5 bases, J shed 8 bases, and the junction held 10 bases outside the gene matches. CDR3 length: 14 amino acids. CDR3 in amino acids: CAWAPGQGIDEQFF. The CDR3 DNA is TGTGCCTGGGCACCGGGACAGGGTATCGATGAGCAGTTCTTC.

V and J are TRBV20-1 and TRBJ2-1, with a possible D match to TRBD2 (6 bases). Germline V gene sequence: CDR1 DFQATT, CDR2 SNEGSKA (reference sequence). The CDR3 is 15 amino acids. Trimming pared 4 bases from V and 4 bases from J, leaving 17 bases between. The CDR3 DNA follows: TGCAGTGCTAAGGTGGTAGCGGTACCTTACAATGAGCAGTTCTTC. Translating it yields CSAKVVAVPYNEQFF.

The sample holds a few counts of this clonotype. V is TRBV19 and J is TRBJ1-5; a possible D gene is TRBD1 (6 bases). The CDR3 length is 15 residues. Germline-derived CDR1 and CDR2 are LNHDA and SQIVND (reference sequence). V was shortened by 7 bases and J by 3 bases, with 16 bases between the two germline ends. CDR3 DNA sequence: TGTGCCAGTACACCAGGGGATGATATCAATCAGCCCCAGCATTTT. This translates into CASTPGDDINQPQHF.

This clonotype has a handful of counts. V gene TRBV5-1 combines with J gene TRBJ1-2, with D tentatively TRBD1 (5 bases). CDR1 and CDR2 from the germline V gene are SGHRS and YFSETQ. Trimming removed 4 bases at V and 0 bases at J, with 13 bases between. The length of the CDR3 is 15 residues. CDR3 residues: CASSRGATSNYGYTF. The DNA of the CDR3 is TGCGCCAGCAGCCGTGGGGCTACGTCTAACTATGGCTACACCTTC. The full variable domain, its missing parts supplied by reference TRBV5-1 and TRBJ1-2, is KAGVTQTPRYLIKTRGQQVTLSCSPISGHRSVSWYQQTPGQGLQFLFEYFSETQRNKGNFPGRFSGRQFSNSRSEMNVSTLELGDSALYLCASSRGATSNYGYTFGSGTRLTVV.

By sample fraction, this clonotype is medium-sized. The chain has TRBV19 and TRBJ2-1, with D possibly TRBD1 on 5 matching bases. Trimming left V 5 bases short and J 4 bases short, with 12 bases between. Germline V gene lookup returns CDR1 LNHDA and CDR2 SQIVND (reference sequence). The CDR3 is made up of 14 amino acids. In nucleotides, the CDR3 is TGTGCCAGTAGTGCAGTGAACAGGTACAATGAGCAGTTCTTC. Residues: CASSAVNRYNEQFF.

This chain uses TRBV18 with TRBJ1-2; 8 nucleotides match TRBD1. CDR1 is KGHSH, CDR2 LQKENI, per germline. The V segment lost 3 bases and the J segment 7 bases; nucleotides outside the gene matches: 10. The CDR3 loop spans 15 amino acids. The CDR3 DNA follows: TGTGCCAGCTCACCCCGGACAGGGATTTCCAGTGGCTACACCTTC. Protein: CASSPRTGISSGYTF.

V gene TRBV20-1 combines with J gene TRBJ2-5; the D gene could be TRBD1 or TRBD2 (5 bases each). The CDR3 has 13 residues. Germline V gene sequence: CDR1 DFQATT, CDR2 SNEGSKA (reference sequence). The germline V and J ends were trimmed by 5 bases and 0 bases, with 10 bases remaining between them. The CDR3 DNA reads as TGCAGTGCTGGGGGTCAGGACCAAGAGACCCAGTACTTC. This encodes CSAGGQDQETQYF.

This clonotype was seen only a few times. The V gene is TRBV7-9, the J gene TRBJ2-3; the match to TRBD2 covers 11 bases. The germline V gene encodes CDR1 SEHNR and CDR2 FQNEAQ (reference sequence). J was trimmed by 4 bases and V by 5 bases; bases with no gene match: 5. This CDR3 spans 15 amino acids. CDR3 protein: CASSISGRVADTQYF. DNA of the CDR3: TGTGCCAGCAGCATTAGCGGGAGGGTTGCAGATACGCAGTATTTT. Variable domain in full (rest from reference TRBV7-9 and TRBJ2-3): DTGVSQNPRHKITKRGQNVTFRCDPISEHNRLYWYRQTLGQGPEFLTYFQNEAQLEKSRLLSDRFSAERPKGSFSTLEIQRTEQGDSAMYLCASSISGRVADTQYFGPGTRLTVL.

The rearrangement joins TRBV20-1 to TRBJ2-3; no definite D call. The CDR3 has 13 amino acids. The V end was cut by 8 bases, the J end by 1 base, with 13 bases between. From germline, CDR1 is DFQATT and CDR2 SNEGSKA (reference sequence). This CDR3 reads CSPTGLGTDTQYF. The CDR3 DNA follows: TGCAGTCCCACCGGGTTGGGCACAGATACGCAGTATTTT.

The V gene is TRBV5-1, the J gene TRBJ2-2; maybe TRBD2 (7 bases). V was pared by 0 bases and J by 5 bases, with 11 bases between. CDR1 is SGHRS and CDR2 is YFSETQ in the germline V gene. This CDR3 is 15 amino acids long. Here the CDR3 reads CASSLAGGRTGELFF. In nucleotides, the CDR3 is TGCGCCAGCAGCTTGGCGGGGGGCAGGACCGGGGAGCTGTTTTTT.

This clonotype was detected once. The chain links TRBV12-3 or TRBV12-4 to TRBJ2-2; D call uncertain. The V end lost 7 bases, the J end lost 1 base, and 13 bases lay between the germline ends. The length of the CDR3 is 15 residues. CDR3 coding DNA: TGTGCCAGCACCCGAACCGGACGGAACACCGGGGAGCTGTTTTTT. Protein product: CASTRTGRNTGELFF.

V is TRBV3-1 and J is TRBJ1-6; D possibly corresponds to TRBD1 (5 bases). From germline, CDR1 is LGHDT and CDR2 YNNKEL (reference sequence). This CDR3 comprises 16 residues. The V end was cut by 0 bases, the J end by 9 bases, with 15 bases between. This CDR3 reads CASSQDLAGMRSPLHF. In DNA form, the CDR3 reads TGTGCCAGCAGCCAAGATTTGGCAGGGATGCGTTCACCCCTCCACTTT.

This clonotype was picked up a small number of times. For the CDR3, the DNA is TGTGCCAGCAGTTCGGCAGGGGCTAACTATGGCTACACCTTC. As protein: CASSSAGANYGYTF. This chain uses TRBV28 with TRBJ1-2; tentative D call: TRBD1 (6 bases). CDR1 and CDR2 from the germline V gene are MDHEN and SYDVKM. There are 14 residues in the CDR3. The V gene lost 4 bases and the J gene lost 0 bases, with 9 bases spanning the gap.

This clonotype was detected a few times. The chain employs TRBV7-9 and TRBJ2-5, with D uncertain. From germline, CDR1 is SEHNR and CDR2 FQNEAQ (reference sequence). This CDR3 comprises 13 residues. The V and J ends lost 2 bases and 5 bases respectively, with 9 bases between them. CDR3 coding DNA: TGTGCCAGCAGCTTAACCCACGGGGAGACCCAGTACTTC. Amino acid sequence: CASSLTHGETQYF.

This clonotype showed up just a few times. Here the CDR3 DNA reads TGTGCCAGCAATGGACGGATGAACACCGGGGAGCTGTTTTTT. This gives the protein CASNGRMNTGELFF. The chain combines TRBV27 with TRBJ2-2, with D uncertain. The CDR3 covers 14 residues. Germline assignment: CDR1 MNHEY and CDR2 SMNVEV (reference sequence). V lost 7 bases and J lost 1, with 10 bases in between.